A selection of T cell receptor beta chains follows, all from one sample in a study of technical replicates of blood from a handful of donors. This table comes from immunoSEQ multiplex PCR, and its TCRdb copy is limited to in-frame clones, with some not included. The sample has nearly 80,000 clones; around 92% are singletons. Specimen: T cells isolated from PBMCs. These receptors were taken from a human donor in good health. Both conserved end residues are part of each CDR3.

j_call v_call cdr3_aa
TRBJ2-4 TRBV27 CASSLVSGRYLAKNIQYF
TRBJ2-3 TRBV9 CASSVRSSGNPDTQYF
TRBJ1-5 TRBV9 CASSGDRGVNQPQHF
TRBJ2-3 TRBV10-1 CASRAGLAGGTDTQYF
TRBJ2-7 TRBV29-1 CSVGQVGEQYF
TRBJ1-2 TRBV28 CASTVTSSNYGYTF
TRBJ2-3 TRBV9 CASSVGSGTSTDTQYF
TRBJ2-5 TRBV2 CASSERDLAGESLETQYF
TRBJ1-2 TRBV28 CASSLDRGNGYTF
TRBJ2-7 TRBV6-5 CASSRTGYYEQYF
TRBJ1-1 TRBV5-5 CASSSSYITTEAFF
TRBJ2-7 TRBV7-9 CASEGRGAEQYF
TRBJ2-7 TRBV28 CASSTRDEQYF
TRBJ2-7 TRBV6-6 CASSYRSGSYEQYF
TRBJ2-1 TRBV2 CASPPGGPFNEQFF
TRBJ2-7 TRBV5-1 CASSLAGTSGSPTYEQYF
TRBJ2-3 TRBV4-3 CASSPKAGDWYTDTQYF
TRBJ2-7 TRBV7-9 CASSYPGQGVREQYF
TRBJ2-7 TRBV4-3 CASSQDRLRTSREQYF
TRBJ1-3 TRBV7-2 CASSLDGTISGNTIYF
TRBJ2-3 TRBV4-3 CASSPLAGVRTDTQYF
TRBJ1-3 TRBV4-1 CASSQAGQGLGTIYF
TRBJ2-3 TRBV5-1 CASSLSFVGPTDTQYF
TRBJ1-1 TRBV6-1 CASSEAISLNTEAFF
TRBJ2-1 TRBV9 CASSGTSGRTRSNEQFF
TRBJ2-7 TRBV27 CASSFTTGREQYF
TRBJ2-7 TRBV7-3 CASSSTSSYEQYF
TRBJ1-1 TRBV9 CASSVNPGLNTEAFF
TRBJ1-2 TRBV5-5 CASRGGANYGYTF
TRBJ2-3 TRBV19 CASSETSGSTDTQYF
TRBJ2-3 TRBV6-1 CASTPLLANADTQYF
TRBJ1-1 TRBV7-3 CASSLTTNPNTEAFF
TRBJ2-1 TRBV4-2 CASSQSTGTSGHNEQFF
TRBJ2-7 TRBV7-3 CASSVSGSHSPLYEQYF
TRBJ1-1 TRBV9 CASSASSLNTEAFF
TRBJ2-1 TRBV2 CASSPGTSGDEQFF
TRBJ2-7 TRBV10-2 CASSEEREVTYEQYF
TRBJ1-4 TRBV7-9 CASSRDRGEEKLFF
TRBJ2-5 TRBV5-4 CASSTTGVGETQYF
TRBJ1-1 TRBV29-1 CSVELFTAGEAFF
TRBJ2-7 TRBV5-1 CASSSPDKYEQYF
TRBJ1-5 TRBV13 CASSFGTGPYSNQPQHF
TRBJ2-1 TRBV6-6 CASSYSSRERNNEQFF
TRBJ1-1 TRBV7-2 CASSLVLGGTEAFF
TRBJ2-7 TRBV9 CASSVAGGQGSEQYF
TRBJ1-2 TRBV5-1 CASTISPGQGYGYTF
TRBJ1-3 TRBV30 CAWSLDSLSSGNTIYF
TRBJ2-3 TRBV7-8 CASSLTGVTDTQYF
TRBJ2-5 TRBV9 CASSVPRSGSPEETQYF
TRBJ2-7 TRBV7-9 CASSFQGDRDEQYF
TRBJ1-1 TRBV19 CASSIRLDRPEAFF
TRBJ1-5 TRBV2 CASSGSRGRDQPQHF
TRBJ2-7 TRBV5-1 CASSLTAGGHEQYF
TRBJ2-1 TRBV6-1 CASPAGGLSYNEQFF